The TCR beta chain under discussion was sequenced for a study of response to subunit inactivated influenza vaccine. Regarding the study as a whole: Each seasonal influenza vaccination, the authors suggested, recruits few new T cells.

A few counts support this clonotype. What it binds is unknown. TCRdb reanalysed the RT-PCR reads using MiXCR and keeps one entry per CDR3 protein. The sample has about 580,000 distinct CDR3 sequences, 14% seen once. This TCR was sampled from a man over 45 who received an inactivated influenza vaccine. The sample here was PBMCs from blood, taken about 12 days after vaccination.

This CDR3 reads CSASLWWGAQETQYF. CDR3 DNA sequence: TGCAGTGCTAGTCTTTGGTGGGGGGCCCAAGAGACCCAGTACTTC. The genes are TRBV20-1 and TRBJ2-5; D is tentatively TRBD1 or TRBD2 (6 bases each). The length of the CDR3 is 15 residues. Germline CDR1 is DFQATT and CDR2 is SNEGSKA (reference sequence). V was trimmed by 3 bases and J by 1 base, leaving 15 bases between them.